The T cell receptor (beta chain) under discussion was sequenced for a study of T cell responses to AZD1222 COVID-19 vaccine listed by TCRdb under 2021. At the level of the whole study: AZD1222 recipients given second doses at about 4 weeks or at about 12 weeks were pooled, since spike-specific TCR depth and breadth were not found to differ between the two schedules. TCR sequencing covered more than 230 trial participants: 200 to 220 given two doses of AZD1222 and about 26 given two doses of MenACWY control vaccine. Enrollment into the trials was organized by age into subgroups of 18-55, 56-69 and 70-plus years, and those subgroups contained roughly 150, 30 and 60 TCR-sequenced participants, respectively. General conclusions and limits of the study: Because no day 14 peak-response samples were available, repertoires were characterized only after the peak T cell response. Only five to seven AZD1222 recipients were SARS-CoV-2 seropositive at baseline, limiting conclusions about previously exposed vaccinees. The vaccine-associated CD4 TCRs covered the entire spike protein, and the dominant responses fell in regions 160-218 and 743-854. After two AZD1222 doses, both the breadth and the depth of spike-specific TCRs were significantly higher than at day 0 and than in MenACWY recipients. Nearly half of unique spike-specific TCRs reportedly recognized epitopes outside regions mutated in the B.1.351 and B.1.1.7 variants. The 56-69-year group was small, and its depth increase did not reach significance, likely because of low power. Participants were mostly white British, with more females than males. The authors suggested clonal diversity may have been underestimated.

Read against the paper, the sample's time point label means: baseline before first vaccination. Samples from vaccinated people were obtained from the UK trials COV001 and COV002, which included a single-blind randomized controlled phase 2/3 trial of AZD1222 (ChAdOx1 nCoV-19) in healthy adults. Trial participant PBMC samples were collected at day 0 and day 28 after the second dose for TCRbeta chain sequencing. V is reduced by 3 bases and J by 5 bases, leaving a spacing of 14 bases between them. The CDR3 measures 15 amino acids from cysteine to phenylalanine. The only DNA kept is the CDR3, 45 bases in frame from the first base. The germline V gene encodes CDR1 SGDLS and CDR2 YYNGEE. The CDR3 regions of human TCRbeta chains were subjected to immunosequencing. In the authors' own workflow: TCRs in the repertoires were matched against a reference library of SARS-CoV-2-specific TCRs that had been generated with the MIRA antigen-specificity platform. Breadth was defined as the fraction of unique TCRs that were SARS-CoV-2-associated, and depth was defined as the fraction of total T cells that were SARS-CoV-2-associated. Using the MIRA data, every spike-specific TCR was mapped to the spike region that the TCR reacted to and assigned to either a CD4 or a CD8 class. Log10-transformed breadth and depth values were compared by one-way ANOVA with Sidak's multiple comparisons tests. Imported from immuneACCESS, the table was reduced by TCRdb to in-frame sequences with V and J called. These copies leave out some clones; in studies compared against another copy, an unresolved V gene accounts for under half, and the cause of the remainder is not known. D and trimming were read from the DNA, whereas the V and J calls and clone size are those reported in that table. This sample lists 95,000 to 150,000 clones; 92% were detected once. More than 13% of the sample is in the top ten clones.

With respect to this clone: What antigen it recognizes has not been identified. No much larger clonotype is one base removed from it; base qualities were not supplied.

The chain uses TRBV9 and TRBJ1-4; a weak D assignment points to TRBD1 (6 bases agree). The source of this sequence is an adult in good health. Sequencing was performed on peripheral blood, taken on day 0 of AZD1222 vaccination. The encoded CDR3 is CASSAGGRGNEKLFF. The DNA reads as follows: TGTGCCAGCAGCGCCGGGGGGCGAGGGAATGAAAAACTGTTTTTT.